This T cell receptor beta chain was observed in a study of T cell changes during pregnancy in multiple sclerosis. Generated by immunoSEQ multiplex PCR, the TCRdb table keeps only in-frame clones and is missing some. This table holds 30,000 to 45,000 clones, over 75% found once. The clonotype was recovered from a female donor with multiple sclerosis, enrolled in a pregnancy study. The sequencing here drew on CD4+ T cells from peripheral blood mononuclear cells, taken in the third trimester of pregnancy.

The CDR3 sequence: CASSPSQGANYGYTF. CDR3 in DNA: TGCGCCAGCAGCCCATCACAGGGAGCTAACTATGGCTACACCTTC. The chain recombines TRBV4-3 with TRBJ1-2; tentatively, D is TRBD1 (6 bases). The germline V gene has CDR1 LGHNA and CDR2 YSLEER. The V and J ends lost 4 bases and 0 bases respectively, with 12 bases between them. This CDR3 is built from 15 residues.